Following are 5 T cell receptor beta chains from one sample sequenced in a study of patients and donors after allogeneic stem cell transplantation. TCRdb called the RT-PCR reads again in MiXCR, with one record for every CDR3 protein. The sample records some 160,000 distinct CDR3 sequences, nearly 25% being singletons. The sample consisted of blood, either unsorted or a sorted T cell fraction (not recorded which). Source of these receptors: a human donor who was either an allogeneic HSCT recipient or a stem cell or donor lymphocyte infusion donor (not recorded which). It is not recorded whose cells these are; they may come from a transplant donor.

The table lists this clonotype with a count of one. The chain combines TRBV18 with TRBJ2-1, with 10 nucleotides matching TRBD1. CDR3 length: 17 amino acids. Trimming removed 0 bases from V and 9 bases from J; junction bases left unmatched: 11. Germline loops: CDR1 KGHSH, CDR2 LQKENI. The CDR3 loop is CASSPPFGDRGNGEQFF. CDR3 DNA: TGTGCCAGCTCACCACCGTTCGGGGACAGGGGAAACGGTGAGCAGTTCTTC.

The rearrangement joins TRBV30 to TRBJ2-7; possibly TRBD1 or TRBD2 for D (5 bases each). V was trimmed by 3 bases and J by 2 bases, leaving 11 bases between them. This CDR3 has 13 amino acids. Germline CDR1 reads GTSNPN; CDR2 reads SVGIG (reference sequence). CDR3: CAWSQVGPYEQYF. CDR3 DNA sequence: TGTGCCTGGAGCCAAGTGGGACCCTACGAGCAGTACTTC.

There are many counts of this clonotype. The CDR3 bases are TGTGCCAGCAGAATGACAGGGAGTACTGAAGCTTTCTTT. It translates to CASRMTGSTEAFF. The chain joins TRBV25-1 to TRBJ1-1; TRBD1 matches 7 bases. CDR3 size: 13 residues. V trimming: 6 bases; J trimming: 5 bases; junction bases outside the gene matches: 6. Per the germline V gene, CDR1 is MGHDK and CDR2 is SYGVNS.

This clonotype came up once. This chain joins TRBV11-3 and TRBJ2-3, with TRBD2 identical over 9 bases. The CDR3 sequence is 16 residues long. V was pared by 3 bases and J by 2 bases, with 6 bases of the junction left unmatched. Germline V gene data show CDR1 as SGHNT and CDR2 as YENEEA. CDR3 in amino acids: CASSLGASGATDTQYF. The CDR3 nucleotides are TGTGCCAGCAGCTTGGGGGCTAGCGGGGCCACAGATACGCAGTATTTT. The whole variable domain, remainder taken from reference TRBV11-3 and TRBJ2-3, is EAGVVQSPRYKIIEKKQPVAFWCNPISGHNTLYWYLQNLGQGPELLIRYENEEAVDDSQLPKDRFSAERLKGVDSTLKIQPAELGDSAVYLCASSLGASGATDTQYFGPGTRLTVL.

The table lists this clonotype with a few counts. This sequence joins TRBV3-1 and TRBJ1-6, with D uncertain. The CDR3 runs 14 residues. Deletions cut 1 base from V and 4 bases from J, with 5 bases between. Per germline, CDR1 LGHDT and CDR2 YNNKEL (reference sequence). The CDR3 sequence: CASSQVAYNSPLHF. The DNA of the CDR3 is TGTGCCAGCAGCCAAGTTGCATATAATTCACCCCTCCACTTT.